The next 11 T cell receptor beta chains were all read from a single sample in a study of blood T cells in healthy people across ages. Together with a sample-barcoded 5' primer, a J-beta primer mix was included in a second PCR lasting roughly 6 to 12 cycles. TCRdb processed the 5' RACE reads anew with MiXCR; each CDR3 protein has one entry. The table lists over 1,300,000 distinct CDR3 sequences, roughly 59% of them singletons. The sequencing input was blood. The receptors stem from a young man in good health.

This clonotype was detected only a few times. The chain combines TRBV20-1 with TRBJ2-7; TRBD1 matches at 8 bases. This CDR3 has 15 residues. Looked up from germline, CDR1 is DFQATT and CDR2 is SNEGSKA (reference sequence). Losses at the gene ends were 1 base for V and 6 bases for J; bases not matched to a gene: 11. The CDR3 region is CSARAPEDRAGEQYF. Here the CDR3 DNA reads TGCAGTGCTAGAGCGCCAGAGGACAGGGCGGGCGAGCAGTACTTC.

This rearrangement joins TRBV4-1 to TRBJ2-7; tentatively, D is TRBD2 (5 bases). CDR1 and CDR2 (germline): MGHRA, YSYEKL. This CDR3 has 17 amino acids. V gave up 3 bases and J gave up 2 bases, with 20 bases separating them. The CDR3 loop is CASSHPIGPAEPYEQYF. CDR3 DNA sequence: TGCGCCAGCAGCCATCCAATTGGGCCAGCGGAACCCTACGAGCAGTACTTC.

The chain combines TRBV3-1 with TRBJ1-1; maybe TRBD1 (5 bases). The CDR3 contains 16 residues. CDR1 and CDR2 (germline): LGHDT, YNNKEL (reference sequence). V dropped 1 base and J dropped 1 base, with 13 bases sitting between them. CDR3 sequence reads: CASSQGGAHWNTEAFF. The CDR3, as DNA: TGTGCCAGCAGCCAAGGAGGGGCGCACTGGAACACTGAAGCTTTCTTT. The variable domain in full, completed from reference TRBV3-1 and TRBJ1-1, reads DTAVSQTPKYLVTQMGNDKSIKCEQNLGHDTMYWYKQDSKKFLKIMFSYNNKELIINETVPNRFSPKSPDKAHLNLHINSLELGDSAVYFCASSQGGAHWNTEAFFGQGTRLTVV.

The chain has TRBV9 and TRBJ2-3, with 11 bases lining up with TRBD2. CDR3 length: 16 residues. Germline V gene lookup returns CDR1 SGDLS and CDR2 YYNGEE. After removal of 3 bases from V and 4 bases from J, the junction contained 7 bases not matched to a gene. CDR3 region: CASSGKRLAGSDTQYF. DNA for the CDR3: TGTGCCAGCAGCGGGAAGAGACTAGCGGGATCAGATACGCAGTATTTT.

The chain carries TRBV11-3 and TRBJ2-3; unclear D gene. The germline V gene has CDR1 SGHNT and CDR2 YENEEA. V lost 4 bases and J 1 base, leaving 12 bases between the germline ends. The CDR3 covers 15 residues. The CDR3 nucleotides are TGTGCCAGCAGCTCCCAGTCGCAAGGCACAGATACGCAGTATTTT. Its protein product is CASSSQSQGTDTQYF.

CDR3 coding DNA: TGCGCCAGCAGCGGGACAGGGGCTCAACAGTACTTC. It yields the protein CASSGTGAQQYF. The chain is built from TRBV5-1 and TRBJ2-4, with 10 nucleotides matching TRBD1. The CDR3 has 12 residues. The germline CDR1 and CDR2 sequences are SGHRS and YFSETQ. V was clipped by 4 bases and J by 13 bases; unmatched bases: 5.

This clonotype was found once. The CDR3 region has the DNA TGTGCCAGCAGTCAGACAGGGCTAGATCAGCCCCAGCATTTT. Translating it yields CASSQTGLDQPQHF. The chain is built from TRBV6-6 and TRBJ1-5; TRBD1 aligns across 7 bases. There are 14 residues in the CDR3. The V gene's germline CDR1 is MNHNY and CDR2 SVGAGI (reference sequence). Trimming cost V 5 bases and J 5 bases; bases outside gene matches: 6.

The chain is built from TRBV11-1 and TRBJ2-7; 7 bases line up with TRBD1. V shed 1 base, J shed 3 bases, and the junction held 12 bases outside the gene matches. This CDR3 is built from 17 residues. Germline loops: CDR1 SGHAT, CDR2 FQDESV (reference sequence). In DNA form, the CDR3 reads TGTGCCAGCAGCTTAGACTTACGGATAGGGGGCGACTACGAGCAGTACTTC. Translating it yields CASSLDLRIGGDYEQYF.

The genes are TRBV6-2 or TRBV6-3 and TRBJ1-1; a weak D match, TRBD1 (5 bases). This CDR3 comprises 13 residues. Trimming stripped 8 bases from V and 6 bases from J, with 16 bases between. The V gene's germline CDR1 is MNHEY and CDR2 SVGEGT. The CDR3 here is CASLRVGIAEAFF. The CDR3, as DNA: TGTGCCAGCCTCAGGGTGGGCATAGCTGAAGCTTTCTTT.

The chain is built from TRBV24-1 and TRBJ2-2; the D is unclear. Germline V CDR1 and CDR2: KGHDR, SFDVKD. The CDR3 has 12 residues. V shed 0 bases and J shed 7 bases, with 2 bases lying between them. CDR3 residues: CATSDLDGELFF. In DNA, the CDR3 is TGTGCCACCAGTGATTTGGACGGGGAGCTGTTTTTT.

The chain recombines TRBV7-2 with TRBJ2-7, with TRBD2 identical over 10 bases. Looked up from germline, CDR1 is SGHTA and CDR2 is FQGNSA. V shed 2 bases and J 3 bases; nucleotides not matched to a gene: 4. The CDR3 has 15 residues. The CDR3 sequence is CASSLTTSGFYEQYF. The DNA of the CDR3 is TGTGCCAGCAGCTTAACGACTAGCGGGTTCTACGAGCAGTACTTC.